This T cell receptor (beta chain) derives from a study of identical twins. TCRdb reprocessed the 5' RACE reads via MiXCR and lists one record per CDR3 protein. The data show 240,000 or so distinct CDR3 sequences, with roughly 7% seen just once and 3.5% to 4% held by the top ten. Many counts were recorded for this clonotype. Germline V gene sequence: CDR1 MNHNS, CDR2 SASEGT. The CDR3 extends over 16 amino acids. Trimming removed 8 bases from V and 3 bases from J, with 19 bases in between. These same records also appear under a second study, on yellow fever vaccine responses in identical twins.

The chain combines TRBV6-1 with TRBJ2-2; D unresolved. The TCR originated in a woman aged 18-29 years in good health. The sample comprised memory (CD45RO+) T cells sorted from blood. As DNA, the CDR3 is TGTGCCAGCCGTGCCTGGGGTAGTCTCGACACCGGGGAGCTGTTTTTT. Residues: CASRAWGSLDTGELFF.